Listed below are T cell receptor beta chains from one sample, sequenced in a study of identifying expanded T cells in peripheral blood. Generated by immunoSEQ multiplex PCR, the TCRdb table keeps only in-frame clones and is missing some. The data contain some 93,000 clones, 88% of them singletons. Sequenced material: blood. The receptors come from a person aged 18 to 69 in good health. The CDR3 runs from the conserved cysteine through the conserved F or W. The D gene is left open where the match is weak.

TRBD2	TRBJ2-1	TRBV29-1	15	CSVGFGGLGFGEQFF
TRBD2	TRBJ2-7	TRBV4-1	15	CASSQGLAGVSEQYF
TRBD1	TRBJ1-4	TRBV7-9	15	CASSSRQGPNEKLFF
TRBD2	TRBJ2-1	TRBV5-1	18	CASSLAISGGSMDNEQFF
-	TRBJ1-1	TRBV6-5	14	CASSYSNLNTEAFF
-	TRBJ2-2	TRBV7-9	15	CASSFGGVDTGELFF
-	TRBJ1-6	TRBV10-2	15	CASSESQTYNSPLHF
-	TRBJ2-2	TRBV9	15	CASSVDVGGTGELFF
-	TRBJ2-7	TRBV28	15	CASSSEGVWSYEQYF
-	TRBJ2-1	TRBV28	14	CASSPRGPLNEQFF
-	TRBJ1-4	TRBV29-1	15	CSATLIGGANEKLFF
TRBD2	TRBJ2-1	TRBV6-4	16	CASRIAGGPGDNEQFF
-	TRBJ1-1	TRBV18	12	CASSPGNTEAFF
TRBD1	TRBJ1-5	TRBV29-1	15	CSVFAGTGQNQPQHF
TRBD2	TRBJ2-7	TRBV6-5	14	CASRNSGRAGEQYF
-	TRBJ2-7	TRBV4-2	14	CASSQAAEPYEQYF
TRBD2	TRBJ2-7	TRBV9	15	CASSVGLAGTYEQYF
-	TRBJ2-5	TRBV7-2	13	CASSLGVAETQYF
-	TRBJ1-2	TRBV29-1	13	CSVDERGGYGYTF
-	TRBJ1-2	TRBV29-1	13	CSVEIPRNYGYTF
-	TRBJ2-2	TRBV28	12	CASSLRDRELFF
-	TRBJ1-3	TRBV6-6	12	CASSYLGNTIYF
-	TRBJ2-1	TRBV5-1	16	CASSFHKKSSYNEQFF
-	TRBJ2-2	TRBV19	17	CASSIAGAAWNTGELFF
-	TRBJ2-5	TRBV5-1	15	CASSPGLAPQETQYF
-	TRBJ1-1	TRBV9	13	CASSEVAGTEAFF
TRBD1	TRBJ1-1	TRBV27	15	CAIRRAGGMNTEAFF
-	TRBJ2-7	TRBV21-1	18	CASSKGGLGQEATYEQYF
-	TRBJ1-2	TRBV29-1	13	CSVEEGFNYGYTF
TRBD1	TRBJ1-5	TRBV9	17	CASSPRRTGKGNQPQHF
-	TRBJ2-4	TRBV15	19	CATSRDLPGGPLAKNIQYF
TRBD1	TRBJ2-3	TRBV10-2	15	CASRFPGQGTDTQYF
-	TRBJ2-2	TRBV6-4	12	CASSDNTGELFF
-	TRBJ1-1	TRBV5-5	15	CASSLITTDDTEAFF
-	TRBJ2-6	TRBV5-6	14	CASSLTSPGKVLTF
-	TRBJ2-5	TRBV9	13	CASSLRNQETQYF
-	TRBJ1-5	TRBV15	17	CATSRDRGGATNQPQHF
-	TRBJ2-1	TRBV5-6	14	CASSLGVPYNEQFF
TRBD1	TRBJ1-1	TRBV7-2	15	CASSPQTGGWTEAFF
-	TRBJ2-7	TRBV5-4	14	CASSWRGGDHEQYF
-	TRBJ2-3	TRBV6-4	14	CASSVDQQADTQYF
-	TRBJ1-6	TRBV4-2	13	CASSQGLNSPLHF
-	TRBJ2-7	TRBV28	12	CASRLGSYEQYF
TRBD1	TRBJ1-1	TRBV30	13	CAWAGTGYTEAFF
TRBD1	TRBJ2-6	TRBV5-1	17	CASSFGGTGSGANVLTF
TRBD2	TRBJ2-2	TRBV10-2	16	CASAKSGTSGPGELFF
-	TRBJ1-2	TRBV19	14	CASSRQQANYGYTF
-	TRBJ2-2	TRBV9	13	CASSLHNTGELFF
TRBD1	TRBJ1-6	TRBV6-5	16	CASSYSAGQGVSPLHF
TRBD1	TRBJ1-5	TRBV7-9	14	CASSSQGAGQPQHF
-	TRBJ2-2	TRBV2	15	CASSDQALNTGELFF